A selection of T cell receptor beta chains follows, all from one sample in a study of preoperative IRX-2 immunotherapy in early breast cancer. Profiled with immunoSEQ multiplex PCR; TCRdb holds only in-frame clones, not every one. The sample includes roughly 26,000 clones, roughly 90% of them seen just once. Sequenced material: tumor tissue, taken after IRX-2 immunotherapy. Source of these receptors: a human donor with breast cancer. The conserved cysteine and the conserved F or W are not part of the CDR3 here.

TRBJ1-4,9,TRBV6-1,ASSENEKLF
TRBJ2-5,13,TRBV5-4,ASSHGTVNQETQY
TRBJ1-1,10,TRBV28,ASITHGGEAF
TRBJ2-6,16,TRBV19,ATRDRLRSSSGANVLT
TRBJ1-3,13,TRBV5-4,ATKVDRSSGNTIY
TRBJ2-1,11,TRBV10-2,ASRGAGYNEQF
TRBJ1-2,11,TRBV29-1,SVEHREAYGYT
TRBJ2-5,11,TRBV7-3,ASSLLPGGPQY
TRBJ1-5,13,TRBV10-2,ASSLQGGENQPQH
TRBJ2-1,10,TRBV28,ASSLVRNEQF